These 9 T cell receptor beta chains were sequenced from one sample in a study of blood T cell repertoires in COVID-19. Produced via immunoSEQ multiplex PCR; TCRdb's table is partial and in-frame only. The sample lists about 70,000 clones; 85% to 90% were seen once. The sequenced material came from peripheral blood. These receptors originate from a man between 65 and 85 years old with active COVID-19.

This sequence joins TRBV5-1 and TRBJ2-3; D gene uncertain. The V end was cut by 4 bases, the J end by 0 bases, with 12 bases between. CDR3 size: 15 residues. Looked up from germline, CDR1 is SGHRS and CDR2 is YFSETQ. The CDR3 bases are TGCGCCAGCAGCCCAGATAGCAAGAGCACAGATACGCAGTATTTT. It encodes CASSPDSKSTDTQYF.

V gene TRBV28 combines with J gene TRBJ2-1; unclear D gene. CDR1 MDHEN and CDR2 SYDVKM come from the germline V gene. V lost 3 bases to trimming and J lost 6 bases, with 6 bases between them. CDR3 length: 12 residues. The CDR3 here is CASSFLANEQFF. DNA of the CDR3: TGTGCCAGCAGTTTTTTGGCCAATGAGCAGTTCTTC.

The chain uses TRBV11-1 and TRBJ2-7; 7 bases are shared with TRBD1. Per germline, CDR1 SGHAT and CDR2 FQDESV (reference sequence). The CDR3 length is 15 residues. V was pared by 4 bases and J by 0 bases, with 6 bases of the junction left unmatched. CDR3 sequence reads: CASSSDRASSYEQYF. CDR3 coding DNA: TGTGCCAGCAGCTCCGACAGGGCGAGCTCCTACGAGCAGTACTTC. Supplemented by reference TRBV11-1 and TRBJ2-7, the full variable domain reads EAEVAQSPRYKITEKSQAVAFWCDPISGHATLYWYRQILGQGPELLVQFQDESVVDDSQLPKDRFSAERLKGVDSTLKIQPAELGDSAMYLCASSSDRASSYEQYFGPGTRLTVT.

This sequence joins TRBV28 and TRBJ1-5; D is unclear. The CDR3 sequence is 11 residues long. Trimming removed 10 bases from V and 9 bases from J, with 13 bases in between. Germline V CDR1 and CDR2: MDHEN, SYDVKM. CDR3 in amino acids: CATLPRGPQHF. The DNA of the CDR3 is TGTGCCACCCTACCCCGGGGGCCCCAGCATTTT.

As DNA, the CDR3 is TGTGCCAGCACCCCCGCGTCATCGACTAGGGACCCCTACGAGCAGTACTTC. Translating it yields CASTPASSTRDPYEQYF. The J gene is TRBJ2-7, the V gene TRBV3-1 (or the pseudogene TRBV3-2); the D gene is possibly TRBD2 (6 bases). Germline assignment: CDR1 LGHDT and CDR2 YNNKEL (reference sequence). This CDR3 region has 17 residues. The germline V and J ends were trimmed by 7 bases and 2 bases, with 24 bases remaining between them.

This chain connects TRBV18 to TRBJ2-5, with D perhaps TRBD1 (6 bases). Germline V CDR1 and CDR2: KGHSH, LQKENI. Trimming shortened V by 6 bases and J by 4 bases, and 9 bases separated the two germline ends. The CDR3 has 12 residues. As DNA, the CDR3 is TGTGCCAGCTCGCAGGACAGAGAGACCCAGTACTTC. It codes for CASSQDRETQYF.

The V call is TRBV2, the J call TRBJ2-5; D uncertain. CDR3 length: 12 residues. Germline lookup yields CDR1 SNHLY and CDR2 FYNNEI. V lost 6 bases to trimming and J lost 7 bases, with 12 bases between them. The CDR3 reads CASRMTSGTQYF. The CDR3 bases are TGTGCCAGCAGAATGACATCAGGGACCCAGTACTTC. Full variable domain (remainder filled in from reference TRBV2 and TRBJ2-5): EPEVTQTPSHQVTQMGQEVILRCVPISNHLYFYWYRQILGQKVEFLVSFYNNEISEKSEIFDDQFSVERPDGSNFTLKIRSTKLEDSAMYFCASRMTSGTQYFGPGTRLLVL.

The chain uses TRBV6-5 and TRBJ2-7, with 12 bases matching TRBD2. CDR3 length equals 15 residues. V lost 6 bases and J lost 7; bases outside the gene matches: 10. CDR1 and CDR2 (germline): MNHEY, SVGAGI. The CDR3 reads CASSPAASGRGEQYF. The CDR3 DNA follows: TGTGCCAGCAGCCCCGCGGCTAGCGGGAGGGGTGAGCAGTACTTC.

The rearrangement joins TRBV7-3 to TRBJ2-3; 9 nucleotides agree with TRBD2. The CDR3 has 17 amino acids. CDR1 is SGHTA and CDR2 is FQGTGA in the germline V gene. The V segment lost 5 bases and the J segment 3 bases; nucleotides outside the gene matches: 12. The CDR3 region has the DNA TGTGCCAGCAGCCCGGGGGCGGGAGGGCTCCGGACAGATACGCAGTATTTT. Its translation is CASSPGAGGLRTDTQYF.